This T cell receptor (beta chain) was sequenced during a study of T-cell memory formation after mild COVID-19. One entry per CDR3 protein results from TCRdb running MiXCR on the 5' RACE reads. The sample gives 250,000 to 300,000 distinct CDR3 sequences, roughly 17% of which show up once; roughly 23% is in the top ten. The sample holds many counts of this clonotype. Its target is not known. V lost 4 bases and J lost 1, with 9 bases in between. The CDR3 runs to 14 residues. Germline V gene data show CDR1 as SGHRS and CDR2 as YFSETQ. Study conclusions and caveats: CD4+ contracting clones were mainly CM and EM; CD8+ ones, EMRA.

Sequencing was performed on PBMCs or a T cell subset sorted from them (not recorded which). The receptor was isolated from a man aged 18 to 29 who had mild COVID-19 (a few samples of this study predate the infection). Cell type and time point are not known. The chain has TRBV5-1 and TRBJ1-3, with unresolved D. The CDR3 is CASSPYSSGNTIYF. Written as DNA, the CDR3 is TGCGCCAGCAGCCCGTATTCGTCTGGAAACACCATATATTTT. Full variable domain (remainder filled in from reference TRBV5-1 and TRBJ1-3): KAGVTQTPRYLIKTRGQQVTLSCSPISGHRSVSWYQQTPGQGLQFLFEYFSETQRNKGNFPGRFSGRQFSNSRSEMNVSTLELGDSALYLCASSPYSSGNTIYFGEGSWLTVV.